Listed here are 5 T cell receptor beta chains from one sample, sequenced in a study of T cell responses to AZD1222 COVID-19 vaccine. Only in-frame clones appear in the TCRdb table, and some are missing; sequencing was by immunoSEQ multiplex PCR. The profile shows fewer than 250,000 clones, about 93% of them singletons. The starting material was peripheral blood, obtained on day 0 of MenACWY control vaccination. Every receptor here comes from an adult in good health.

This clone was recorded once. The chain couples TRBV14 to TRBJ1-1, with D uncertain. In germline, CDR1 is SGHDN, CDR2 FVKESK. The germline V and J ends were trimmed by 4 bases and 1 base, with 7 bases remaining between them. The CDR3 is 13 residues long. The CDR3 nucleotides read TGTGCCAGCAGCCTTATGGGGAACACTGAAGCTTTCTTT. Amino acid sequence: CASSLMGNTEAFF. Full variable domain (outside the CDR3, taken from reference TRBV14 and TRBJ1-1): EAGVTQFPSHSVIEKGQTVTLRCDPISGHDNLYWYRRVMGKEIKFLLHFVKESKQDESGMPNNRFLAERTGGTYSTLKVQPAELEDSGVYFCASSLMGNTEAFFGQGTRLTVV.

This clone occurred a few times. As DNA, the CDR3 is TGTGCCAGCAGTTCGGGACAGGGGGTAACTAACTATGGCTACACCTTC. Encoded protein: CASSSGQGVTNYGYTF. J is TRBJ1-2 and V is TRBV6-5, with 11 bases identical to TRBD1. This CDR3 is built from 16 residues. Germline values: CDR1 MNHEY, CDR2 SVGAGI. Germline trimming cut 4 bases from V and 0 bases from J; bases unmatched to any gene: 4.

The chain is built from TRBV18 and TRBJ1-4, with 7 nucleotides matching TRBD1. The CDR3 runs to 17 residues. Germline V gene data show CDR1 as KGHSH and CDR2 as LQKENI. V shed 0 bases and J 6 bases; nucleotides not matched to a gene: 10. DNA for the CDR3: TGTGCCAGCTCACCACCGGGACAGAACCCTAGGCATGAAAAACTGTTTTTT. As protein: CASSPPGQNPRHEKLFF. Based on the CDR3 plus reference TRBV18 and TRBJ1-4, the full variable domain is NAGVMQNPRHLVRRRGQEARLRCSPMKGHSHVYWYRQLPEEGLKFMVYLQKENIIDESGMPKERFSAEFPKEGPSILRIQQVVRGDSAAYFCASSPPGQNPRHEKLFFGSGTQLSVL.

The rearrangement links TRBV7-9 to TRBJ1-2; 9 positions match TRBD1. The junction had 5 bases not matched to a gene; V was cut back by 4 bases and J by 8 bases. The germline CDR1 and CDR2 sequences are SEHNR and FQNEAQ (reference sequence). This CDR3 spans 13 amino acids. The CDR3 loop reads CASSSGQGYGYTF. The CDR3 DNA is TGTGCCAGCAGCTCGGGACAGGGCTACGGCTACACCTTC.

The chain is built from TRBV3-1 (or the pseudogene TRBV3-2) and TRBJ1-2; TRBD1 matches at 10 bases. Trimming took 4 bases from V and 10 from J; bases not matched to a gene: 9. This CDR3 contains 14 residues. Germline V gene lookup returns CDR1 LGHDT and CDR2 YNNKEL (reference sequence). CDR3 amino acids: CASSPGTGASDYTF. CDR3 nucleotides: TGTGCCAGCAGCCCCGGGACAGGGGCTTCGGACTACACCTTC.